This TCR beta chain was sequenced for a study of blood T cell repertoires in COVID-19. The table came from immunoSEQ multiplex PCR; TCRdb's copy has only in-frame clones and leaves some out. This table holds a few hundred thousand clones, about 87% found once. The CDR3 runs to 17 residues. CDR1 SGHDT and CDR2 YYEEEE come from the germline V gene. V lost 5 bases and J lost 4; bases outside the gene matches: 14. This clone was detected only a few times. This sequence was found in a man aged 30 to 39 who had recovered from COVID-19. Sequencing was performed on PBMCs or T cells enriched from blood (not recorded which). The genes are TRBV5-6 and TRBJ1-4; 7 positions agree with TRBD1. The CDR3: CASSPTRDSWYNEKLFF. The CDR3 DNA reads as TGTGCCAGCAGTCCTACCAGGGACAGCTGGTATAATGAAAAACTGTTTTTT.